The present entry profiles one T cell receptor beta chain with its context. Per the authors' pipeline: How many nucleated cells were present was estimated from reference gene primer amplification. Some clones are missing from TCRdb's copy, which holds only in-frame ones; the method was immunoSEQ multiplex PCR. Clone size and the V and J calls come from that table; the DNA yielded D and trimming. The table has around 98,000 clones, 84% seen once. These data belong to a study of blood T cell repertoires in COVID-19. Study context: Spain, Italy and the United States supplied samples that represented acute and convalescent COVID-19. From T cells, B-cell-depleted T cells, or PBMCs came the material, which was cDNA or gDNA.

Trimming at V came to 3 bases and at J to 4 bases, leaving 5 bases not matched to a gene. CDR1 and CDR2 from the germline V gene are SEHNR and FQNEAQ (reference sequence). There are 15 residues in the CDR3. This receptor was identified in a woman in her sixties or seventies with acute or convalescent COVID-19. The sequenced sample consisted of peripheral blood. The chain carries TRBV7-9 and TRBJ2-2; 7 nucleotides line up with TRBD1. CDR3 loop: CASSFSRTGTGELFF. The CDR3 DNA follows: TGTGCCAGCAGCTTCTCCCGGACAGGCACCGGGGAGCTGTTTTTT. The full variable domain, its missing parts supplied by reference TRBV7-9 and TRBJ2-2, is DTGVSQNPRHKITKRGQNVTFRCDPISEHNRLYWYRQTLGQGPEFLTYFQNEAQLEKSRLLSDRFSAERPKGSFSTLEIQRTEQGDSAMYLCASSFSRTGTGELFFGEGSRLTVL.